The 8 T cell receptor beta chains listed next were all sequenced from one sample in a study of shared clonotypes between healthy human individuals. Positive CCR7 selection of CD45RO-negative cells yielded the naive CD8 cells, and terminally differentiated effector memory CD45RA+ cells were excluded. Measured with immunoSEQ multiplex PCR; TCRdb has only the in-frame clones, and not every one. This repertoire shows millions of clones, 85% to 95% found once; its top ten account for 1.5% to 2%. The specimen sequenced was naive CD8+ T cells from PBMCs. Receptors originate from a man between 18 and 29 years old in good health. Some clones in this sample may be carry-over from other donors' samples.

The chain employs TRBV4-1 and TRBJ1-3, with D possibly matching TRBD1 (6 bases). CDR3 size: 17 residues. Germline CDR1 is MGHRA and CDR2 is YSYEKL. The V gene lost 1 base and the J gene lost 0 bases, with 13 bases spanning the gap. CDR3 sequence (DNA): TGCGCCAGCAGCCAAGTATGGGGACACCGCTCTGGAAACACCATATATTTT. Protein: CASSQVWGHRSGNTIYF.

The chain couples TRBV18 to TRBJ2-7; D is uncertain. CDR1 is KGHSH and CDR2 is LQKENI in the germline V gene. The V end lost 2 bases, the J end lost 2 bases, and 13 bases lay between the germline ends. The CDR3 is made up of 15 amino acids. CDR3 protein: CASSPMGSETYEQYF. CDR3 DNA: TGTGCCAGCTCACCAATGGGATCAGAAACCTACGAGCAGTACTTC.

The V gene is TRBV5-1, the J gene TRBJ1-1, with D maybe TRBD1 (5 bases). Germline V CDR1 and CDR2: SGHRS, YFSETQ. V was cut by 4 bases and J by 1 base, with 11 bases left in between. CDR3 size: 14 residues. CDR3 sequence: CASSAGPGNTEAFF. In DNA form, the CDR3 reads TGCGCCAGCAGCGCGGGACCGGGGAACACTGAAGCTTTCTTT.

The chain links TRBV4-3 to TRBJ2-7; D might be TRBD1 (6 bases). The CDR3 is 15 residues long. V was pared by 0 bases and J by 1 base, with 10 bases between. Germline V gives CDR1 LGHNA, CDR2 YSLEER. The CDR3 region is CASSQDAGQSYEQYF. CDR3 nucleotide sequence: TGCGCCAGCAGCCAAGACGCCGGACAGTCCTACGAGCAGTACTTC.

The V and J genes are TRBV2 and TRBJ1-1; maybe TRBD1 (5 bases). Germline V gene sequence: CDR1 SNHLY, CDR2 FYNNEI. Trimming left V 2 bases short and J 7 bases short, with 14 bases between. The CDR3 contains 14 residues. The CDR3 bases are TGTGCCAGCAGTGAATCGGCAGGGTGGGATGAAGCTTTCTTT. It is translated as CASSESAGWDEAFF.

The J gene is TRBJ2-2, the V gene TRBV9; D perhaps matches TRBD1 (6 bases). Germline V CDR1 and CDR2: SGDLS, YYNGEE. V lost 3 bases, J lost 5 bases, and 14 bases lay in between. This CDR3 comprises 15 residues. In DNA, the CDR3 is TGTGCCAGCAGCGCAGGGACACGCCGAACCGGGGAGCTGTTTTTT. Its translation is CASSAGTRRTGELFF.

V usage is TRBV29-1 and J usage is TRBJ2-7; tentative D call: TRBD1 (7 bases). Germline loops: CDR1 SQVTM, CDR2 ANQGSEA. This CDR3 region has 13 residues. The V end lost 5 bases, the J end lost 6 bases, and 17 bases lay between the germline ends. CDR3 residues: CSVSTQGGREQYF. The CDR3 DNA is TGCAGCGTTTCAACCCAGGGGGGTCGCGAGCAGTACTTC.

About this clone: Other DNA sequences of this sample code for an identical CDR3. The rearrangement links TRBV7-9 to TRBJ2-7, with D perhaps assigned TRBD1 or TRBD2 (5 bases each). The V gene's germline CDR1 is SEHNR and CDR2 FQNEAQ (reference sequence). The CDR3 extends over 14 amino acids. The V end lost 4 bases, the J end lost 2 bases, and 12 bases lay between the germline ends. The CDR3 DNA sequence: TGTGCCAGCAGCTCACGGGACCTCCCCTACGAGCAGTACTTC. Translation gives CASSSRDLPYEQYF.